In its sample, the clone carrying this T cell receptor (beta chain) was seen a few times. The antigen remains unidentified. The same CDR3 also results from other DNA sequences found in this sample. The V gene lost 5 bases and the J gene lost 0 bases, with 8 bases spanning the gap. Per germline, CDR1 SEHNR and CDR2 FQNEAQ (reference sequence). The CDR3 totals 14 residues. A heparinised blood draw that averaged about 110 mL was obtained once from each donor. Naive, central memory, regulatory and stem cell-like memory cells within the CD4+ compartment were sorted using CD45RO/CCR7/CD25/CD127/CD95/CD27. These data originate in a study of beta chain features in type 1 diabetes. Findings and limits, study-wide: Sequencing from cDNA could over-represent high-TCR-expressing cells. Patients with type 1 diabetes carried fewer insertions and had more deletions at their VDJ junctions. TCRB CDR3s were moderately but significantly shorter in Type 1 diabetes patients in all four CD4+ subsets.

Sequenced material consisted of expressed TCRB transcripts (all of the isolated RNA was reverse transcribed). Using immunoSEQ multiplex PCR, the repertoire was profiled, and TCRdb retains in-frame clones only, with some absent. Of over 600,000 clones listed, 9.5% to 15% are singletons. This receptor was identified in a man aged 25-40 years with type 1 diabetes. Input material: naive CD4+ T cells from blood. The chain recombines TRBV7-9 with TRBJ1-5; D remains unclear. CDR3 DNA sequence: TGTGCCAGCAGCCGTCAGGATAGCAATCAGCCCCAGCATTTT. Translation gives CASSRQDSNQPQHF.